This T cell receptor (beta chain) was sequenced in a study of response to subunit inactivated influenza vaccine. Broader study findings: The authors offered the suggestion that each seasonal influenza vaccination recruits few new T cells.

This clonotype has a handful of counts. The antigen is not known. Trimming left V 6 bases short and J 1 base short, with 13 bases between. There are 16 residues in the CDR3. In germline, CDR1 is MDHEN, CDR2 SYDVKM. TCRdb re-called the RT-PCR reads with MiXCR, one entry per CDR3 protein. Here the sample spans 650,000 to 700,000 distinct CDR3 sequences, about a sixth being singletons. The chain joins TRBV28 to TRBJ2-6; D unclear. The source of this sequence is a man aged 50 to 60 who received an inactivated influenza vaccine. The input for sequencing was PBMCs from blood, taken about 13 days after vaccination. In DNA form, the CDR3 reads TGTGCCAGCAGCCCCCTCCAGGAGTCTGGGGCCAACGTCCTGACTTTC. This sequence encodes CASSPLQESGANVLTF.